Sequencing of this T cell receptor (beta chain) was carried out in a study of low-dose radiotherapy and immunotherapy resistance in tumors. Study-level information: The study gave patients oral aspirin 300 mg daily for four cycles from cycle 1 day 1.

TRAV- and TRBV-specific primers, spanning alpha and beta chains, primed first-strand cDNA. TCRs were amplified for approximately 21 PCR cycles with a constant-region primer and V-primer adapter. From the reads, TCRdb called clonotypes with MiXCR, one entry per CDR3 protein. In the table there are just under 10,000 distinct CDR3 sequences, 35% to 50% of which are singletons. Per the germline V gene, CDR1 is SGHAT and CDR2 is FQNNGV. The CDR3 is 16 residues long. V lost 0 bases, J lost 0 bases, and 9 bases lay in between. Patients eligible had advanced solid tumors without tumor-infiltrating lymphocytes. This clonotype qualifies as medium-sized.

The clonotype originates from a human donor with advanced metastatic prostate, ovarian, gallbladder or colorectal cancer (not recorded which). This table probably holds off-target reads from a library built for another chain. The chain joins TRBV11-2 to TRBJ1-5; D call uncertain. DNA of the CDR3: TGTGCCAGCAGCTTAGACGGTTTCTATAGCAATCAGCCCCAGCATTTT. Translated, it gives CASSLDGFYSNQPQHF.